These 8 T cell receptor beta chains came from one sample sequenced in a study of T cells after yellow fever vaccination. TCRdb recomputed calls from the 5' RACE reads with MiXCR, one row per CDR3 protein. The sample contains 620,000 or so distinct CDR3 sequences, about 12% of which appear only once. The sample in question was PBMCs, obtained on the day of the yellow fever booster vaccination. The source is a man aged 30 to 39 who received the YFV17D yellow fever vaccine.

The sample holds one count of this clonotype. J is TRBJ1-2 and V is TRBV6-2 or TRBV6-3; 9 nucleotides agree with TRBD1. The CDR3 is 13 residues long. J gave up 4 bases and V 6 bases, and 3 bases lay outside the gene matches. The V gene's germline CDR1 is MNHEY and CDR2 SVGEGT. The CDR3 reads CASRGTGIYGYTF. Here the CDR3 DNA reads TGTGCCAGCAGAGGGACAGGGATCTATGGCTACACCTTC.

This clonotype was recorded at least ten times. This rearrangement joins TRBV5-1 to TRBJ2-2; D may be TRBD2 (6 bases). V lost 0 bases, J lost 5 bases, and 14 bases lay in between. Germline loops: CDR1 SGHRS, CDR2 YFSETQ. The CDR3 totals 16 residues. CDR3 DNA: TGCGCCAGCAGCTTGGGCCTAGCGAGAGGGACCGGGGAGCTGTTTTTT. Its translation: CASSLGLARGTGELFF. The variable domain in full, completed from reference TRBV5-1 and TRBJ2-2, reads KAGVTQTPRYLIKTRGQQVTLSCSPISGHRSVSWYQQTPGQGLQFLFEYFSETQRNKGNFPGRFSGRQFSNSRSEMNVSTLELGDSALYLCASSLGLARGTGELFFGEGSRLTVL.

This clonotype has just one count. The chain combines TRBV19 with TRBJ1-1, with TRBD1 matching over 7 bases. This CDR3 has 14 residues. Trimming cost V 5 bases and J 3 bases; bases outside gene matches: 6. CDR1 LNHDA and CDR2 SQIVND come from the germline V gene (reference sequence). CDR3 nucleotide sequence: TGTGCCAGTAGTGTGCAGGGGGGGCACACTGAAGCTTTCTTT. Encoded protein: CASSVQGGHTEAFF. Full variable domain (rest looked up from reference TRBV19 and TRBJ1-1): DGGITQSPKYLFRKEGQNVTLSCEQNLNHDAMYWYRQDPGQGLRLIYYSQIVNDFQKGDIAEGYSVSREKKESFPLTVTSAQKNPTAFYLCASSVQGGHTEAFFGQGTRLTVV.

There are a few counts of this clonotype. The J gene is TRBJ2-3, the V gene TRBV7-6; 9 nucleotides match TRBD2. The CDR3 is 16 amino acids. Germline lookup yields CDR1 SGHVS and CDR2 FNYEAQ. The trim removed 1 base at V and 4 bases at J, leaving 6 bases unmatched. In nucleotides, the CDR3 is TGTGCCAGCAGCTTAGAGGCCGCGGGAGGGCCAGATACGCAGTATTTT. Its protein product is CASSLEAAGGPDTQYF.

The chain carries TRBV7-2 and TRBJ2-1; 10 positions match TRBD2. Germline V lookup: CDR1 SGHTA, CDR2 FQGNSA. This CDR3 is built from 16 residues. The V gene end was trimmed by 3 bases and the J gene end by 5 bases; junction bases not matched to a gene: 7. CDR3 loop: CASSFSPGLANNEQFF. CDR3 in DNA: TGTGCCAGCAGCTTTTCTCCGGGACTAGCGAACAATGAGCAGTTCTTC.

The chain links TRBV6-2 or TRBV6-3 to TRBJ2-5; TRBD1 aligns across 9 bases. V was clipped by 6 bases and J by 3 bases; unmatched bases: 11. Germline-derived CDR1 and CDR2 are MNHEY and SVGEGT. The CDR3 is 16 residues long. CDR3 in amino acids: CASSYSRTGVKETQYF. The CDR3 DNA follows: TGTGCCAGCAGCTACAGTCGGACAGGGGTTAAAGAGACCCAGTACTTC.

This clonotype has at least ten counts. The chain carries TRBV12-3 or TRBV12-4 and TRBJ2-1; 12 nucleotides align to TRBD2. The V gene end was trimmed by 7 bases and the J gene end by 15 bases; junction bases not matched to a gene: 10. The CDR3 has 13 amino acids. The CDR3 region is CASTELAGGFPFF. DNA for the CDR3: TGTGCCAGCACCGAACTAGCGGGAGGATTTCCGTTCTTC.

This clonotype occurred a few times. The chain recombines TRBV5-6 with TRBJ2-1, with TRBD2 as a possible D gene (6 bases). The CDR3 has 13 amino acids. Germline CDR1 and CDR2: SGHDT and YYEEEE. Deletions cut 1 base from V and 6 bases from J, with 8 bases between. The CDR3 DNA sequence: TGTGCCAGCAGCTTGAGGCGGGGCAATGAGCAGTTCTTC. Translated, it gives CASSLRRGNEQFF.